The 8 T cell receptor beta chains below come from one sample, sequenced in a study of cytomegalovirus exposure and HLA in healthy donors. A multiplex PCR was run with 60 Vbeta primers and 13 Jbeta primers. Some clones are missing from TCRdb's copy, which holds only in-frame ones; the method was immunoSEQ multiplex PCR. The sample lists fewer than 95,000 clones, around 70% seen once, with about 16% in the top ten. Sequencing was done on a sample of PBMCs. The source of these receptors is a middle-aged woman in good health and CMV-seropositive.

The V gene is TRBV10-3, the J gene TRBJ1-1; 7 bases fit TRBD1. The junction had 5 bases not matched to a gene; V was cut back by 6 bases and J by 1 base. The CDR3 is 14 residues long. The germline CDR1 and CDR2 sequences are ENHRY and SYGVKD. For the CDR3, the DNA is TGTGCCATCAGAGCCGGACAGGAGAACACTGAAGCTTTCTTT. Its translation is CAIRAGQENTEAFF.

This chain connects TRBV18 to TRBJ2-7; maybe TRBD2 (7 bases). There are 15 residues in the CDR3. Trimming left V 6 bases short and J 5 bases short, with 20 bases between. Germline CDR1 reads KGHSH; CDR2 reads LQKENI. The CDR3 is CASSGFGGAGDEQYF. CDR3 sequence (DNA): TGTGCCAGCTCCGGATTTGGGGGGGCCGGGGACGAGCAGTACTTC.

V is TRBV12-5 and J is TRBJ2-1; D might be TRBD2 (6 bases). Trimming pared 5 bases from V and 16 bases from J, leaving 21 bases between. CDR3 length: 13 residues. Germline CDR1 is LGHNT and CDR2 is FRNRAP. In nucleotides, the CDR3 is TGTGCTAGTGGTCGACCCGAGGAGGGCCCCGCCTTCTTC. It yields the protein CASGRPEEGPAFF. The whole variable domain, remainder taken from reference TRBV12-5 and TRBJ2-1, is DARVTQTPRHKVTEMGQEVTMRCQPILGHNTVFWYRQTMMQGLELLAYFRNRAPLDDSGMPKDRFSAEMPDATLATLKIQPSEPRDSAVYFCASGRPEEGPAFFGPGTRLTVL.

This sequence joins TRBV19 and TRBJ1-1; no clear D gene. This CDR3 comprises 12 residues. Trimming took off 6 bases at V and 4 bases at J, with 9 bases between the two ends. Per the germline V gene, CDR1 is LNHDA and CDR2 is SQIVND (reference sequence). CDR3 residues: CASSPAGTEAFF. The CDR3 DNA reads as TGTGCCAGTAGCCCCGCAGGCACTGAAGCTTTCTTT.

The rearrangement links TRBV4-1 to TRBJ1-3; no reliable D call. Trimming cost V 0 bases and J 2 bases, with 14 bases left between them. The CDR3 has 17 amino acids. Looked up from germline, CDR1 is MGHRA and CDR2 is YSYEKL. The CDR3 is CASSQDLEEKAGNTIYF. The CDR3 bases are TGCGCCAGCAGCCAAGATTTGGAGGAAAAGGCTGGAAACACCATATATTTT.

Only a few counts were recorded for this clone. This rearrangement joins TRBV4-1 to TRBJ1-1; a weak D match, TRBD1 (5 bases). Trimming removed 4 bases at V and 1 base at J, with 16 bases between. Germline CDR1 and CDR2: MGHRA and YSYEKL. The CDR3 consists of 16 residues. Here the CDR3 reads CASSRNRILGNTEAFF. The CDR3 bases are TGCGCCAGCAGCCGAAACAGGATTTTAGGGAACACTGAAGCTTTCTTT.

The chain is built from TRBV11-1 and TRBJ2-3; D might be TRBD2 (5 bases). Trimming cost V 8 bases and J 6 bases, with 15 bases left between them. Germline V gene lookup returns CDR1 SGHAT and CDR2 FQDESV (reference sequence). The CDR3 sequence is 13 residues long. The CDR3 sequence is CASEPGNRDTQYF. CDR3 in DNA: TGTGCCAGCGAGCCCGGGAATCGTGATACGCAGTATTTT.

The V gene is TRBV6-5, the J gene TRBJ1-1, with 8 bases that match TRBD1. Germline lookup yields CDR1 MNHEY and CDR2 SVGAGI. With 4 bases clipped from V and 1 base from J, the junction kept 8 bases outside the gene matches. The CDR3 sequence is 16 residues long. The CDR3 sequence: CASSSPTGAKNTEAFF. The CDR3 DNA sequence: TGTGCCAGCAGTTCGCCGACAGGGGCGAAGAACACTGAAGCTTTCTTT.